This TCR beta chain came from a study of T cell changes during pregnancy in multiple sclerosis. TCRdb's table, derived via immunoSEQ multiplex PCR, lists solely in-frame clones and lacks some. The sample has more than 95,000 clones, 90% to 95% seen once; the top ten hold less than 1%. The CDR3 consists of 15 residues. V trimming: 6 bases; J trimming: 4 bases; junction bases outside the gene matches: 9. Germline CDR1 SNHLY, CDR2 FYNNEI. The TCR originated in a female donor with multiple sclerosis, enrolled in a pregnancy study. The chain uses TRBV2 and TRBJ1-2, with 9 bases matching TRBD1. Source: peripheral blood, taken after pregnancy. For the CDR3, the DNA is TGTGCCAGCAGCCAACGGGACAGGGCTGCCTATGGCTACACCTTC. As protein: CASSQRDRAAYGYTF.